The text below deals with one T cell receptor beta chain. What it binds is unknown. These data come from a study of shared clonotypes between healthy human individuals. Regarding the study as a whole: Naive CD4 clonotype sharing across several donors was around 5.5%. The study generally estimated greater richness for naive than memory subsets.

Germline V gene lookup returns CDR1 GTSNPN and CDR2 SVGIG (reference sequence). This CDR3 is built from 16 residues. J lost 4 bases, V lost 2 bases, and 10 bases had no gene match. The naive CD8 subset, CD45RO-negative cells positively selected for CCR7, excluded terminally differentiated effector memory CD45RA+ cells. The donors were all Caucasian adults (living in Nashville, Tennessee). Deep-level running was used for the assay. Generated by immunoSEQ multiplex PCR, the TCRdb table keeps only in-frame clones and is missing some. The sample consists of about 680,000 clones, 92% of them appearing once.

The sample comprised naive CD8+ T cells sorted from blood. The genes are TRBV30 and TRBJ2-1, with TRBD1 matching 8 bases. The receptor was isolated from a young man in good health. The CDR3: CAWSTDRVSLYNEQFF. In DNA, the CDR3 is TGTGCCTGGAGTACGGACAGGGTGTCGCTATACAATGAGCAGTTCTTC. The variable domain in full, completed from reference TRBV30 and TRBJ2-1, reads SQTIHQWPATLVQPVGSPLSLECTVEGTSNPNLYWYRQAAGRGLQLLFYSVGIGQISSEVPQNLSASRPQDRQFILSSKKLLLSDSGFYLCAWSTDRVSLYNEQFFGPGTRLTVL.